This entry lists 3 T cell receptor beta chains sequenced from one sample in a study of T cells in Graves' hyperthyroidism and ophthalmopathy. The CDR3 regions of TCR beta were amplified from RNA transcripts. Carried out on the TCR CDR3, a first-round RT-PCR used the HTBI primer set. MiXCR, applied by TCRdb to the multiplex PCR reads, yields one record per CDR3 protein. This table has roughly 720,000 distinct CDR3 sequences, approximately 15% appearing once. The sequenced sample was blood. All receptors come from a man between 50 and 59 years old with Graves' hyperthyroidism.

This clonotype occurred many times. The J gene is TRBJ1-1, the V gene TRBV20-1; no clear D gene. The V and J ends lost 6 bases and 2 bases respectively, with 10 bases between them. Per the germline V gene, CDR1 is DFQATT and CDR2 is SNEGSKA (reference sequence). The CDR3 contains 12 residues. The CDR3 DNA follows: TGCAGTGCCCGAACCCGTAACACTGAAGCTTTCTTT. Protein product: CSARTRNTEAFF.

There are a few counts of this clonotype. This chain links TRBV11-2 with TRBJ1-3; D perhaps matches TRBD1 (6 bases). CDR1 is SGHAT, CDR2 FQNNGV, per germline. V lost 4 bases and J 0 bases, leaving 10 bases between the germline ends. CDR3 length equals 15 residues. CDR3 amino acids: CASSWDISSGNTIYF. CDR3 in DNA: TGTGCCAGCAGCTGGGACATCAGCTCTGGAAACACCATATATTTT.

This clonotype showed up just a few times. This chain connects TRBV20-1 to TRBJ2-1; D is possibly TRBD1 (5 bases). This CDR3 has 16 residues. CDR1 is DFQATT and CDR2 is SNEGSKA in the germline V gene (reference sequence). Trimming took 2 bases from V and 3 from J, leaving 17 bases between them. The chain's CDR3 is CSARSYRTSLYNEQFF. CDR3 DNA: TGCAGTGCTAGATCCTACCGGACATCCCTCTACAATGAGCAGTTCTTC.